This T cell receptor beta chain was captured by sequencing in a study of Ad26.COV2.S vaccination and SARS-CoV-2 variants. Treatment in this sample: around 19 received Ad26.COV2.S at low or high dose, single or two shots; 5 received placebo; per-sample allocation not given. All samples were drawn on day 63, counting from the first vaccine or placebo injection. An adult aged 18-55 years in Boston served as the donor. The CDR3 covers 15 residues. Germline values: CDR1 SGHTA, CDR2 FQGNSA. V dropped 1 base and J dropped 4; count of bases not matched to a gene: 3. Using immunoSEQ multiplex PCR, the repertoire was profiled, and TCRdb retains in-frame clones only, with some absent. The sample comprises around 320,000 clones, roughly 84% of which are singletons, and around 3.6% rests with the top ten.

The chain combines TRBV7-2 with TRBJ2-7; 11 bases agree with TRBD1. This material consisted of peripheral blood, taken in a trial of Ad26.COV2.S vaccine versus placebo. The clonotype comes from a person aged 18-65 years who received the Ad26.COV2.S COVID-19 vaccine or a placebo. In DNA form, the CDR3 reads TGTGCCAGCAGCTTAGGTGGACAGGGGGCTTACGAGCAGTACTTC. Its translation is CASSLGGQGAYEQYF.